The 32 T cell receptor beta chains below come from one sample, sequenced in a study of blood T cells in healthy people across ages. Combining a sample-barcoded 5' primer with a J-beta primer mix, a second PCR ran for about 7 to 11 cycles. Via MiXCR, TCRdb re-called the 5' RACE reads, giving one row per CDR3 protein. The sample has hundreds of thousands of distinct CDR3 sequences, more than 25% seen once; the top ten hold 17%. The sequencing input was blood. The receptors originated from a woman aged 80 or over in good health.

This clonotype came up a few times. This chain connects TRBV9 to TRBJ2-3; D assignment may be TRBD1 or TRBD2 (5 bases each). CDR1 is SGDLS, CDR2 YYNGEE, per germline. The CDR3 is 15 residues long. With 0 bases removed from V and 3 bases from J, the gap between germline ends came to 11 bases. Here the CDR3 DNA reads TGTGCCAGCAGCGTAGATAACAGGAGGACAGATACGCAGTATTTT. Translating gives CASSVDNRRTDTQYF.

This clonotype showed up many times. This chain joins TRBV7-2 and TRBJ2-6; TRBD1 matches 8 bases. CDR1 SGHTA and CDR2 FQGNSA come from the germline V gene. The CDR3 has 16 amino acids. The J segment lost 2 bases and the V segment lost 2 bases, leaving 2 bases of the junction unmatched. CDR3 nucleotide sequence: TGTGCCAGCAGCTTAATGGGACAGGCTGGGGCCAACGTCCTGACTTTC. Encoded protein: CASSLMGQAGANVLTF.

Details on this clonotype: A much larger clone sits a single nucleotide away, making a read error possible. The J gene is TRBJ1-2, the V gene TRBV15; tentatively, D is TRBD1 (5 bases). The germline V gene has CDR1 LNHNV and CDR2 YYDKDF (reference sequence). V was cut by 0 bases and J by 13 bases, with 12 bases left in between. This CDR3 is built from 12 residues. CDR3 DNA: TGTGCCACCAGCAGAGACGGCAGGGTGAGCACCTTC. It specifies CATSRDGRVSTF. The variable domain in full, completed from reference TRBV15 and TRBJ1-2, reads DAMVIQNPRYQVTQFGKPVTLSCSQTLNHNVMYWYQQKSSQAPKLLFHYYDKDFNNEADTPDNFQSRRPNTSFCFLDIRSPGLGDTAMYLCATSRDGRVSTFGSGTRLTVV.

There are a few counts of this clonotype. The chain couples TRBV20-1 to TRBJ1-3; D is ambiguous. Germline V lookup: CDR1 DFQATT, CDR2 SNEGSKA (reference sequence). The V end was cut by 0 bases, the J end by 3 bases, with 15 bases between. This CDR3 spans 16 amino acids. CDR3 coding DNA: TGCAGTGCTAGAGATAATTCTGGCGGTCTTGGAAACACCATATATTTT. Protein product: CSARDNSGGLGNTIYF.

This clonotype was seen ten or more times. This chain links TRBV6-2 or TRBV6-3 with TRBJ1-2; D gene ambiguous. This CDR3 has 13 residues. Germline CDR1 MNHEY, CDR2 SVGEGT. V lost 5 bases to trimming and J lost 8 bases, with 15 bases between them. CDR3 protein: CASSLGPAQGYTF. Here the CDR3 DNA reads TGTGCCAGCAGTCTCGGCCCCGCTCAGGGCTACACCTTC.

This clonotype was detected ten times or more. This rearrangement joins TRBV5-1 to TRBJ2-4, with D perhaps TRBD1 (5 bases). Germline V gene sequence: CDR1 SGHRS, CDR2 YFSETQ. V was clipped by 4 bases and J by 6 bases, with 14 bases between them. CDR3 length equals 14 residues. In nucleotides, the CDR3 is TGCGCCAGCAGCGATGGGGCCGTCGGAAACATTCAGTACTTC. As protein: CASSDGAVGNIQYF.

This chain uses TRBV7-3 with TRBJ2-3, with D hard to call. Looked up from germline, CDR1 is SGHTA and CDR2 is FQGTGA. Trimming removed 5 bases at V and 2 bases at J, with 11 bases between. The CDR3 is 14 residues long. The CDR3 sequence: CASSPTPVTDTQYF. The CDR3 nucleotides read TGTGCCAGCAGCCCAACGCCAGTCACAGATACGCAGTATTTT.

The sample holds many counts of this clonotype. The V gene is TRBV25-1, the J gene TRBJ2-7, with 7 positions matching TRBD1. V lost 3 bases and J lost 3; bases outside the gene matches: 20. The CDR3 totals 19 residues. Germline lookup yields CDR1 MGHDK and CDR2 SYGVNS. DNA for the CDR3: TGTGCCAGCAGTGACCCTCCGGGACAGCAACAAGGGGGAATCTACGAGCAGTACTTC. Its protein is CASSDPPGQQQGGIYEQYF.

This clonotype was seen many times. This sequence joins TRBV2 and TRBJ2-5; 10 bases fit TRBD2. The CDR3 spans 14 residues. Unmatched junction bases numbered 6, after V lost 6 bases and J lost 5 bases. From germline, CDR1 is SNHLY and CDR2 FYNNEI. Here the CDR3 DNA reads TGTGCCAGCAGAGAGACACTAGCGGGGGAGACCCAGTACTTC. This translates into CASRETLAGETQYF.

This clonotype was detected many times. The rearrangement uses TRBV7-2 and TRBJ2-1, with D unclear. This CDR3 region has 13 residues. Trimming removed 0 bases from V and 10 bases from J, with 10 bases in between. CDR1 SGHTA and CDR2 FQGNSA come from the germline V gene. Here the CDR3 reads CASSLAFLREQFF. CDR3 nucleotide sequence: TGTGCCAGCAGCTTAGCGTTTCTGCGAGAGCAGTTCTTC.

This clonotype was picked up a small number of times. This could be a read error, since a much larger clone is one nucleotide away. V is TRBV5-5 and J is TRBJ2-1, with 8 bases matching TRBD2. Gene TRBJ2-7 matches the end of the DNA better, so the J call may be wrong. Germline-derived CDR1 and CDR2 are SGHKS and YYEKEE (reference sequence). The CDR3 is 16 amino acids. The CDR3 DNA follows: TGTGCCAGCAGCTTGATCGGCGGGAGGTACTACAATGAGCAGTACTTC. This sequence encodes CASSLIGGRYYNEQYF.

About this clonotype itself: This may be a read error, as it is one base from a much larger clone. The chain couples TRBV7-2 to TRBJ2-3, with D perhaps matching TRBD1 (5 bases). The CDR3 is 15 amino acids. CDR1 and CDR2 (germline): SGHTA, FQGNSA. In nucleotides, the CDR3 is TGTGCCAGCAGCTTCCGCAGGAGCCCCACAGGTACGCAGTATTTT. As protein: CASSFRRSPTGTQYF.

This clonotype was counted many times. The chain has TRBV7-2 and TRBJ2-3; 8 bases line up with TRBD1. CDR3 length: 15 amino acids. The germline gives CDR1 SGHTA, CDR2 FQGNSA. The J segment lost 2 bases and the V segment lost 4 bases, leaving 5 bases of the junction unmatched. CDR3 sequence (DNA): TGTGCCAGCAGCTCGGACAGGGCCCACACAGATACGCAGTATTTT. It codes for CASSSDRAHTDTQYF.

This clonotype came up a few times. The chain recombines TRBV5-5 with TRBJ1-1, with 11 bases aligning to TRBD1. The ends lost 1 base at V and 0 bases at J; junction bases unmatched: 11. This CDR3 region has 19 residues. The germline V gene encodes CDR1 SGHKS and CDR2 YYEKEE (reference sequence). Here the CDR3 reads CASSLLERDRGRMNTEAFF. CDR3 coding DNA: TGTGCCAGCAGCTTGCTCGAGAGGGACAGGGGGAGGATGAACACTGAAGCTTTCTTT.

As to this clonotype: A read error may be the cause here, since a much bigger clone is one base away. The chain uses TRBV20-1 and TRBJ2-1, with TRBD1 identical over 7 bases. V trimming: 1 base; J trimming: 13 bases; junction bases outside the gene matches: 13. Germline assignment: CDR1 DFQATT and CDR2 SNEGSKA (reference sequence). CDR3 length: 14 amino acids. The CDR3 region has the DNA TGCAGTGCTAGAGCAGGGGGTAAGGGGGAGACCCAGTTCTTC. Protein product: CSARAGGKGETQFF.

In this sample, this clonotype turned up a few times. The CDR3 sequence is CASSPSQGNTEAFF. Written as DNA, the CDR3 is TGTGCCAGCTCACCCTCACAGGGGAACACTGAAGCTTTCTTT. J is TRBJ1-1 and V is TRBV18, with a possible D match to TRBD1 (6 bases). The CDR3 is made up of 14 amino acids. V lost 3 bases to trimming and J lost 1 base, with 9 bases between them. Per the germline V gene, CDR1 is KGHSH and CDR2 is LQKENI.

Comment on this clonotype: A much larger clone lies one base from this, so it may be a read error. This rearrangement joins TRBV28 to TRBJ2-7; a possible D gene is TRBD1 (6 bases). Germline assignment: CDR1 MDHEN and CDR2 SYDVKM. With 7 bases removed from V and 10 bases from J, the gap between germline ends came to 29 bases. The CDR3 totals 16 residues. The CDR3 region has the DNA TGTGCCAGCATCCCCAAGGTAGACAGGTACAAAAACGTTCAGTACTTC. This codes for CASIPKVDRYKNVQYF.

This clonotype has ten or more counts. This rearrangement joins TRBV7-2 to TRBJ2-1; 8 nucleotides agree with TRBD2. The V segment lost 0 bases and the J segment 12 bases; nucleotides outside the gene matches: 13. The germline CDR1 and CDR2 sequences are SGHTA and FQGNSA. This CDR3 contains 16 residues. The CDR3 bases are TGTGCCAGCAGCTTAGCGCGGGGGGCGAACACAATGAGGCAGTTCTTC. Translating gives CASSLARGANTMRQFF. Complete variable domain (other parts from reference TRBV7-2 and TRBJ2-1): GAGVSQSPSNKVTEKGKDVELRCDPISGHTALYWYRQSLGQGLEFLIYFQGNSAPDKSGLPSDRFSAERTGGSVSTLTIQRTQQEDSAVYLCASSLARGANTMRQFFGPGTRLTVL.

This clonotype was recorded at least ten times. The chain has TRBV10-3 and TRBJ2-1, with 10 nucleotides matching TRBD2. The germline V gene encodes CDR1 ENHRY and CDR2 SYGVKD. The ends lost 3 bases at V and 7 bases at J; junction bases unmatched: 9. CDR3 length equals 16 residues. The CDR3 DNA sequence: TGTGCCATCAGTGACGCTAGCGGGGGACGTCAGAATGAGCAGTTCTTC. Amino acid sequence: CAISDASGGRQNEQFF.

This clonotype was detected ten times or more. The chain has TRBV7-2 and TRBJ1-2, with a tentative D call TRBD1 (5 bases). Germline values: CDR1 SGHTA, CDR2 FQGNSA. This CDR3 comprises 15 residues. Trimming pared 5 bases from V and 4 bases from J, leaving 17 bases between. The CDR3 sequence is CASSTTSGGIYGYTF. The CDR3 nucleotides read TGTGCCAGCAGCACAACCTCCGGGGGGATCTATGGCTACACCTTC.

The gene calls are TRBV5-1 and TRBJ1-1; no reliable D call. Germline values: CDR1 SGHRS, CDR2 YFSETQ. CDR3 length: 15 residues. The V and J ends lost 2 bases and 3 bases respectively, with 14 bases between them. In DNA, the CDR3 is TGCGCCAGCAGCTTCAATGGTGGTCAGCACACTGAAGCTTTCTTT. This codes for CASSFNGGQHTEAFF.

On this clonotype itself: This sequence may be a read error, since a much larger clone differs from it by one base. The V call is TRBV7-2, the J call TRBJ2-5, with TRBD2 matching over 10 bases. V was pared by 1 base and J by 5 bases, with 7 bases of the junction left unmatched. Per germline, CDR1 SGHTA and CDR2 FQGNSA. This CDR3 comprises 16 residues. The CDR3 bases are TGTGCCAGCAGCTTAGGACGAGCGGGGGGGCGGGAGACCCAGTACTTC. It yields the protein CASSLGRAGGRETQYF. The full variable domain, completed using reference TRBV7-2 and TRBJ2-5, is GAGVSQSPSNKVTEKGKDVELRCDPISGHTALYWYRQSLGQGLEFLIYFQGNSAPDKSGLPSDRFSAERTGGSVSTLTIQRTQQEDSAVYLCASSLGRAGGRETQYFGPGTRLLVL.

This clonotype was counted at least ten times. This chain joins TRBV28 and TRBJ2-1, with TRBD1 matching 7 bases. The junction had 9 bases not matched to a gene; V was cut back by 6 bases and J by 4 bases. Germline V lookup: CDR1 MDHEN, CDR2 SYDVKM. The CDR3 totals 15 residues. In DNA form, the CDR3 reads TGTGCCAGCAGGGGGACAGATTCAGGGTACAATGAGCAGTTCTTC. Translation gives CASRGTDSGYNEQFF.

This clonotype was recorded many times. V gene TRBV29-1 combines with J gene TRBJ2-3, with no clear D. V lost 4 bases and J lost 6, with 8 bases in between. Per germline, CDR1 SQVTM and CDR2 ANQGSEA. This CDR3 region has 11 residues. CDR3 in amino acids: CSVGPRDTQYF. In DNA form, the CDR3 reads TGCAGCGTTGGCCCGAGGGATACGCAGTATTTT.

This chain links TRBV3-1 with TRBJ2-7; TRBD2 might be the D (6 bases). This CDR3 has 17 residues. The ends were cut back, 0 bases at V and 7 bases at J, with 22 bases in the middle. Germline CDR1 LGHDT, CDR2 YNNKEL (reference sequence). This CDR3 reads CASSQDQPGLTFYEQYF. The CDR3 bases are TGTGCCAGCAGCCAAGATCAACCCGGACTAACCTTTTATGAGCAGTACTTC.

Comment on this clonotype: The CDR3 does not close with the conserved phenylalanine or tryptophan, likely indicating a read error. The chain is built from TRBV12-3 or TRBV12-4 and TRBJ2-2; D unclear. This CDR3 is built from 13 residues. CDR3 protein: CASSLYLTRELFC. CDR3 sequence (DNA): TGTGCCAGCAGTTTATATCTCACCCGGGAGCTGTTTTGT.

This clonotype was recorded at least ten times. The chain employs TRBV7-2 and TRBJ2-1, with TRBD2 identical over 8 bases. The CDR3 consists of 15 residues. With 6 bases clipped from V and 7 bases from J, the junction kept 11 bases outside the gene matches. Germline V gene data show CDR1 as SGHTA and CDR2 as FQGNSA. Written as DNA, the CDR3 is TGTGCCAGCAGTCTCGGGGGGGCCGTTGTAAATGAGCAGTTCTTC. This encodes CASSLGGAVVNEQFF.

The sample holds a few counts of this clonotype. This chain links TRBV19 with TRBJ2-5; TRBD1 matches 10 bases. Germline V gene lookup returns CDR1 LNHDA and CDR2 SQIVND (reference sequence). This CDR3 comprises 14 residues. The trim removed 3 bases at V and 4 bases at J, leaving 2 bases unmatched. CDR3 nucleotide sequence: TGTGCCAGTAGTATGACAGGGGGCAGAGAGACCCAGTACTTC. Residues: CASSMTGGRETQYF.

This clonotype was picked up many times. V and J are TRBV11-2 and TRBJ2-2; D call uncertain. The CDR3 has 14 residues. V lost 7 bases to trimming and J lost 7 bases, with 16 bases between them. The V gene's germline CDR1 is SGHAT and CDR2 FQNNGV. CDR3 protein: CASTVLLVDGELFF. The DNA of the CDR3 is TGTGCCAGCACCGTACTTCTGGTAGACGGGGAGCTGTTTTTT.

This clonotype was recorded a few times. It may be a read error: a sequence one base away is much more abundant. The chain recombines TRBV6-4 with TRBJ2-1, with D possibly matching TRBD2 (6 bases). The J call is doubtful: the DNA matches TRBJ2-7 better. The CDR3 spans 15 residues. CDR1 MRHNA and CDR2 SNTAGT come from the germline V gene. The chain's CDR3 is CASSLIAASYNEQYF. CDR3 sequence (DNA): TGTGCCAGCAGTCTTATAGCGGCCTCCTACAATGAGCAGTACTTC.

This clonotype has at least ten counts. The gene calls are TRBV7-9 and TRBJ2-3, with 7 bases fitting TRBD1. This CDR3 has 16 residues. V dropped 4 bases and J dropped 2; count of bases not matched to a gene: 9. Germline assignment: CDR1 SEHNR and CDR2 FQNEAQ (reference sequence). The CDR3 region has the DNA TGTGCCAGCAGCTCCCGGTCGACAGGGTACACAGATACGCAGTATTTT. This gives the protein CASSSRSTGYTDTQYF.

There are a few counts of this clonotype. At one end the junction does not follow the germline gene, possibly because of a read error. The chain joins TRBV12-3 or TRBV12-4 to TRBJ2-6; perhaps TRBD1 as D (5 bases). There are 16 residues in the CDR3. CDR3 amino acids: CASSSGINSGADVLTF. As DNA, the CDR3 is TGTGCCAGCAGTTCAGGAATTAACTCTGGGGCCGACGTCCTGACTTTC.